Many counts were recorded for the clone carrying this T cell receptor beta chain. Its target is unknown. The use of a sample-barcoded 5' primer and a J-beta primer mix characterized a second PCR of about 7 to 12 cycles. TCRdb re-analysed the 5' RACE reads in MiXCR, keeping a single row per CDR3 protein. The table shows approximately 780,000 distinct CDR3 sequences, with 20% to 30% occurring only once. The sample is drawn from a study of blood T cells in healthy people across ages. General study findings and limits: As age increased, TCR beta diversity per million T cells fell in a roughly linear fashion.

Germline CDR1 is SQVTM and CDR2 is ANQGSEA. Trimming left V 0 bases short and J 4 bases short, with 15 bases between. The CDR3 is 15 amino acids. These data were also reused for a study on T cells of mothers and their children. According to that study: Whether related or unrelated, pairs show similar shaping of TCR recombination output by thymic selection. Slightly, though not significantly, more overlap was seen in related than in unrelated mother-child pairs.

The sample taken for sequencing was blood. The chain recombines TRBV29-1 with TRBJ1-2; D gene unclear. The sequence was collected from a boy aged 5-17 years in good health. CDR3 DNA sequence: TGCAGCGTTGAAGATGGGCGACACCAACCCTATGGCTACACCTTC. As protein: CSVEDGRHQPYGYTF. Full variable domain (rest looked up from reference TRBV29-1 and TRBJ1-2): SAVISQKPSRDICQRGTSLTIQCQVDSQVTMMFWYRQQPGQSLTLIATANQGSEATYESGFVIDKFPISRPNLTFSTLTVSNMSPEDSSIYLCSVEDGRHQPYGYTFGSGTRLTVV.